This T cell receptor (beta chain) was captured by sequencing in a study of cytomegalovirus exposure and HLA in healthy donors. The PCR contained 60 Vbeta and 13 Jbeta primers. Sequencing used immunoSEQ multiplex PCR; TCRdb keeps in-frame clones, though not all of them. The profile covers 95,000 to 150,000 clones, with roughly 79% appearing a single time and roughly 2.4% taken by the ten largest. The CDR3 loop spans 14 amino acids. Sequencing was done on a sample of PBMCs. The chain has TRBV21-1 and TRBJ1-1; the table names TRBD1, a call not compared with the DNA. TRBV21-1 is shown as a pseudogene. The sequence derives from a middle-aged woman in good health and CMV-seronegative. This CDR3 reads CASSKHRGYTEAFF. CDR3 DNA: TGTGCCAGCAGCAAACACAGGGGATACACTGAAGCTTTCTTT.